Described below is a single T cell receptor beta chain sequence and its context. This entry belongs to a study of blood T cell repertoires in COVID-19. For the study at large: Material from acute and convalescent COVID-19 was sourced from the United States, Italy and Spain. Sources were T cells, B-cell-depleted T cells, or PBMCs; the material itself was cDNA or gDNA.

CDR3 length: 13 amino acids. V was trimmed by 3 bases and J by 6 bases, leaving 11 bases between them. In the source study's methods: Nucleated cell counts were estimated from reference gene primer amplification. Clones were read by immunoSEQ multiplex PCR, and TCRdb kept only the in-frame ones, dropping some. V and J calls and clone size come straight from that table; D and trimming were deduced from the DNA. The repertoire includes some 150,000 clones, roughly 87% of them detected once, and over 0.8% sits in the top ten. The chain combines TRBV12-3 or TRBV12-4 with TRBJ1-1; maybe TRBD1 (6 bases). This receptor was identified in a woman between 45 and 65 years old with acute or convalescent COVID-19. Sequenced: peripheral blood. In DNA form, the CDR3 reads TGTGCCAGCAGTTTGGGCAGGGGTGCTGAAGCTTTCTTT. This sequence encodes CASSLGRGAEAFF.